This record covers a single T cell receptor beta chain. The antigen this receptor binds is unknown. No quality values exist for individual bases; no much larger clone is one base distant. The sample is drawn from a study of T cell changes during pregnancy in multiple sclerosis (dated by TCRdb to between 2018 and 2021). General notes on the study: Changes in the T cell repertoire over the course of pregnancy were examined in this study in women with multiple sclerosis.

Taken from cysteine to phenylalanine, the CDR3 has 16 residues. The kept DNA is CDR3 alone, 48 bases in frame from the first base. V is pruned by 1 base and J by 0 bases, leaving 4 bases of the junction without a gene match. Per the germline V gene, KGHSH is the CDR1 and LQKENI is the CDR2. Library method: the immunoSEQ multiplex PCR assay. TCRdb provides this immuneACCESS table in a form limited to in-frame rearrangements. Some clones are lacking; in checked studies, under half of them reflect an unresolved V gene, and why the rest are absent is not known. In this sample the table shows around 75,000 clones, 85% to 95% of which occur a single time. The leading ten clones occupy approximately 0.15% of the sample.

This clonotype was obtained from a female donor with multiple sclerosis, enrolled in a pregnancy study. This specimen was CD4+ T cells from peripheral blood mononuclear cells, taken after pregnancy. The sequence is built from TRBV18 and TRBJ1-2, and 8 junctional nucleotides match TRBD1. The DNA sequence is as follows: TGTGCCAGCTCACCACTAGACAGGGGTGCTAACTATGGCTACACCTTC. This sequence encodes CASSPLDRGANYGYTF.